The present TCR beta chain was sequenced within a study of cytomegalovirus exposure and HLA in healthy donors. Regarding the study as a whole: Per a prior analysis, the majority of TCR beta V segments were productive roughly 90% or roughly 30% of the time. Under in vitro conditions, a few CMV-associated chains were confirmed as specific for CMV antigens. Most TCR sequences proved rare, with some public TCRs found in many donors. Among CMV-associated TCR beta chains, most appeared HLA-restricted in a later analysis.

About this clone: Its matching antigen is unknown.

V lost 2 bases and J lost 5; bases outside the gene matches: 12. This CDR3 comprises 17 residues. The germline gives CDR1 SGHTA, CDR2 FQGNSA. The PCR contained 60 Vbeta and 13 Jbeta primers. Clones were sequenced by immunoSEQ multiplex PCR, and TCRdb holds only the in-frame ones, with some missing. The sample holds around 150,000 clones, roughly 63% seen once. The sequenced material came from PBMCs. This TCR derives from a woman aged 55-75 years in good health and CMV-seropositive. The chain combines TRBV7-2 with TRBJ2-3; TRBD2 aligns across 8 bases. The CDR3 sequence: CASSLKLAETWGDTQYF. The DNA for the CDR3 is TGTGCCAGCAGCTTAAAACTAGCGGAAACTTGGGGAGATACGCAGTATTTT.